Listed below are T cell receptor beta chains from one sample, sequenced in a study of shared clonotypes between healthy human individuals. Sequencing was performed with immunoSEQ multiplex PCR; in TCRdb, only in-frame clones are kept and a portion is missing. The table shows around 2,000,000 clones, with roughly 95% occurring only once. Sequencing input: naive CD8+ T cells sorted from blood. These receptors originate from a man younger than 35 in good health. Both conserved end residues are part of each CDR3. The size entry is marked missing in some rows and otherwise reads once, few, many or a size class.

abundance | v_gene | len | CDR3aa
- | TRBV9 | 12 | CASSGDSYEQYF
- | TRBV5-6 | 14 | CASSSTGSNQPQHF
- | TRBV7-9 | 18 | CASSLDGPAYPSTDTQYF
- | TRBV5-1 | 16 | CASSLDGQGPYGELFF
- | TRBV7-9 | 15 | CASSLAVGNGYGYTF
- | TRBV29-1 | 14 | CSVEIAGVNNEQFF
- | TRBV7-9 | 16 | CASSLSPSGRAHEQYF
- | TRBV5-1 | 15 | CASSGGLAGYNEQFF
- | TRBV13 | 12 | CASSFDGNEQFF
- | TRBV13 | 12 | CASSLGGVEQYF
once | TRBV6-6 | 16 | CASSYSSSPPTLEQYF
- | TRBV10-2 | 16 | CASRERTGGIGQPQHF
- | TRBV5-4 | 13 | CASSPRTVDTQYF